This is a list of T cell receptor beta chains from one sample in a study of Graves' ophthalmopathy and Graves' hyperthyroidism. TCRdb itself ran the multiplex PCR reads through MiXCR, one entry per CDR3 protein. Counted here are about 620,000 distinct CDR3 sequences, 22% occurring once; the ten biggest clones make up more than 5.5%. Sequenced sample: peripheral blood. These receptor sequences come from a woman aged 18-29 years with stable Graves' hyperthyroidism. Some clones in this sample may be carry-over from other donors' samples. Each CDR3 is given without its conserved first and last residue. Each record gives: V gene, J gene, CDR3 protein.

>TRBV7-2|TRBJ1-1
ASSRGYEYSEAF
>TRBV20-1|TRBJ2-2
SARAGVAGPNTGELF
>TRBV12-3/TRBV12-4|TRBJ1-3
ASSLLWGPGSGNTIY
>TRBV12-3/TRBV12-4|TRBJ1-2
ASRFPSGVDGYT
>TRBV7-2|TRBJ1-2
ASSLAVDRGKGYT
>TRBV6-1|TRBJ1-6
ASSSGLYSPLH
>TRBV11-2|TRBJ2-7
ASSTGGDYEQY
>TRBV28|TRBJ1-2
ASIPSGGYGYT
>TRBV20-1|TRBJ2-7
SAPDGSYEQY
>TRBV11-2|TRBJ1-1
ASSQSPGDTEAF
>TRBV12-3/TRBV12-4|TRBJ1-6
ASAGEGGEAISPLH
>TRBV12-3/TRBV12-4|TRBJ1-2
ASSRWVYGYT
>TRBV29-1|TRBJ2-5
SVTRQGQETQY
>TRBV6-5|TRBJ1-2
ASSPTGVRGPRGYT
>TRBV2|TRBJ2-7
ASRGPPGGEQY
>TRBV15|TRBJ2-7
ATSRDGGGRYEQY
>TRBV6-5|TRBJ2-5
ASSRLAGMQETQY
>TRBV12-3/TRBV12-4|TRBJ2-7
ASSAETGGEQY
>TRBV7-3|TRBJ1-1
ASSLRGGETEAF
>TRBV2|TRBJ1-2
ASSEVFPTGITNYGYT